The 19 T cell receptor beta chains reported below all come from one sample, sequenced in a study of T cells in Graves' hyperthyroidism and ophthalmopathy. The investigators amplified TCR beta CDR3 regions from RNA transcripts. The HTBI primer set drove a first-round RT-PCR of the TCR CDR3. One entry per CDR3 protein results from TCRdb running MiXCR on the multiplex PCR reads. There are about 620,000 distinct CDR3 sequences in the sample; around 15% occur only once, and 3% to 4.5% lies in the top ten. Sequenced material: blood. The receptors were sampled from a woman in her twenties or thirties with Graves' hyperthyroidism.

The rearrangement links TRBV19 to TRBJ2-3; possibly TRBD2 for D (6 bases). V was cut by 10 bases and J by 10 bases, with 15 bases left in between. CDR1 and CDR2 (germline): LNHDA, SQIVND (reference sequence). There are 11 residues in the CDR3. In nucleotides, the CDR3 is TGTGCCACCAAACTAGCTCCTGCGCAGTATTTT. Amino acid sequence: CATKLAPAQYF.

V usage is TRBV4-1 and J usage is TRBJ2-1; D gene ambiguous. This CDR3 has 16 residues. Between the trimmed V and J ends, which lost 1 base and 3 bases, there was a span of 13 bases. CDR1 is MGHRA and CDR2 is YSYEKL in the germline V gene. CDR3 sequence: CASSQASALLYNEQFF. The CDR3 DNA reads TGCGCCAGCAGCCAAGCTTCGGCTCTTCTCTACAATGAGCAGTTCTTC.

Many counts were recorded for this clonotype. The chain combines TRBV2 with TRBJ1-6, with D uncertain. Germline CDR1 SNHLY, CDR2 FYNNEI. The germline V and J ends were trimmed by 3 bases and 0 bases, with 3 bases remaining between them. CDR3 length equals 14 residues. The CDR3 coding sequence is TGTGCCAGCAGTGATCTCTCCTATAATTCACCCCTCCACTTT. Translating it yields CASSDLSYNSPLHF.

This clonotype was detected a few times. The chain is built from TRBV5-1 and TRBJ2-7, with 7 bases matching TRBD1. Unmatched junction bases numbered 6, after V lost 4 bases and J lost 2 bases. The CDR3 totals 14 residues. Germline loops: CDR1 SGHRS, CDR2 YFSETQ. CDR3 residues: CASSENGQAYEQYF. The CDR3 DNA follows: TGCGCCAGCAGCGAAAACGGACAGGCCTACGAGCAGTACTTC.

This clonotype was seen many times. The chain carries TRBV12-3 or TRBV12-4 and TRBJ2-7; 9 bases line up with TRBD1. The CDR3 extends over 14 amino acids. V lost 2 bases, J lost 2 bases, and 1 base stayed unmatched. DNA for the CDR3: TGTGCCAGCAGTTTAAGGACAGGGGCCTACGAGCAGTACTTC. It translates to CASSLRTGAYEQYF.

This rearrangement joins TRBV5-1 to TRBJ2-2; no clear D gene. CDR1 and CDR2 from the germline V gene are SGHRS and YFSETQ. Trimming stripped 6 bases from V and 1 base from J, with 16 bases between. The CDR3 consists of 16 residues. The CDR3 DNA reads TGCGCCAGCAAACCCCCGGACCATTTGAACACCGGGGAGCTGTTTTTT. Translation: CASKPPDHLNTGELFF.

This clonotype appeared many times. The rearrangement uses TRBV3-1 and TRBJ2-1; the match to TRBD2 covers 7 bases. The CDR3 length is 14 residues. J lost 7 bases, V lost 1 base, and 4 bases had no gene match. CDR1 LGHDT and CDR2 YNNKEL come from the germline V gene (reference sequence). This CDR3 is CASSQVGLRNEQFF. CDR3 nucleotides: TGTGCCAGCAGCCAAGTGGGACTAAGGAATGAGCAGTTCTTC.

This clonotype was seen many times. The chain uses TRBV6-2 or TRBV6-3 and TRBJ1-1; 7 bases are shared with TRBD1. The CDR3 runs to 18 residues. V lost 5 bases to trimming and J lost 3 bases; unmatched junction nucleotides: 18. In germline, CDR1 is MNHEY, CDR2 SVGEGT. The CDR3 reads CASSDRTGANPADTEAFF. The CDR3 DNA reads TGTGCCAGCAGTGACCGGACAGGAGCAAACCCTGCGGACACTGAAGCTTTCTTT.

J is TRBJ2-2 and V is TRBV20-1; 11 bases agree with TRBD2. The germline V gene has CDR1 DFQATT and CDR2 SNEGSKA (reference sequence). J was trimmed by 1 base and V by 1 base; bases with no gene match: 5. The CDR3 contains 17 residues. The CDR3 DNA sequence: TGCAGTGCTAGAGTCCCGACTAGCGGGAAGAACACCGGGGAGCTGTTTTTT. It yields the protein CSARVPTSGKNTGELFF.

The CDR3 loop is CSAHPGQSSYNSPLHF. CDR3 DNA: TGCAGTGCTCACCCGGGACAGAGCTCCTATAATTCACCCCTCCACTTT. V is TRBV20-1 and J is TRBJ1-6, with 7 bases lining up with TRBD1. J was trimmed by 0 bases and V by 5 bases; bases with no gene match: 7. Germline-derived CDR1 and CDR2 are DFQATT and SNEGSKA (reference sequence). This CDR3 is 16 amino acids long.

There are a few counts of this clonotype. The rearrangement joins TRBV20-1 to TRBJ1-2; 7 nucleotides match TRBD1. CDR3 length: 16 amino acids. Germline lookup yields CDR1 DFQATT and CDR2 SNEGSKA (reference sequence). V trimming: 0 bases; J trimming: 1 base; junction bases outside the gene matches: 8. The CDR3 sequence is CSARDLGQGVNYGYTF. CDR3 DNA: TGCAGTGCTAGAGATCTTGGTCAGGGGGTTAACTATGGCTACACCTTC.

The chain combines TRBV12-3 or TRBV12-4 with TRBJ1-5; the match to TRBD1 covers 9 bases. The length of the CDR3 is 15 residues. Trimming removed 7 bases from V and 7 bases from J; junction bases left unmatched: 11. CDR3 sequence reads: CASTTTGGLRQPQHF. For the CDR3, the DNA is TGTGCCAGCACCACGACAGGGGGTCTTCGACAGCCCCAGCATTTT.

Many counts were recorded for this clonotype. The V gene is TRBV20-1, the J gene TRBJ1-2, with D unresolved. Germline values: CDR1 DFQATT, CDR2 SNEGSKA (reference sequence). There are 11 residues in the CDR3. The V end lost 3 bases, the J end lost 8 bases, and 10 bases lay between the germline ends. The DNA of the CDR3 is TGCAGTGCTAGGGGGATCGGGGGCTACACCTTC. It encodes CSARGIGGYTF.

This clonotype showed up just a few times. J is TRBJ2-1 and V is TRBV7-6; a weak D match, TRBD1 (8 bases). Trimming removed 5 bases at V and 12 bases at J, with 23 bases between. This CDR3 has 15 amino acids. Germline V lookup: CDR1 SGHVS, CDR2 FNYEAQ. Here the CDR3 reads CASSVGTGRGSGQFF. The DNA of the CDR3 is TGTGCCAGCAGCGTGGGGACAGGCCGCGGGAGTGGGCAGTTCTTC.

The sample holds many counts of this clonotype. The V call is TRBV20-1, the J call TRBJ2-7; 9 bases line up with TRBD2. Germline-derived CDR1 and CDR2 are DFQATT and SNEGSKA (reference sequence). The junction had 3 bases not matched to a gene; V was cut back by 3 bases and J by 3 bases. The length of the CDR3 is 13 residues. For the CDR3, the DNA is TGCAGTGCTAGTCCTAGCGGGAACTACGAGCAGTACTTC. It codes for CSASPSGNYEQYF.

The table lists this clonotype with a few counts. V and J are TRBV28 and TRBJ2-3; 12 positions agree with TRBD2. V lost 7 bases and J lost 4; bases outside the gene matches: 6. Per the germline V gene, CDR1 is MDHEN and CDR2 is SYDVKM. CDR3 length: 15 residues. CDR3 sequence: CASTSSGRAADTQYF. The DNA of the CDR3 is TGTGCCAGCACCTCTAGCGGGAGGGCCGCAGATACGCAGTATTTT.

This clonotype occurred many times. The chain uses TRBV28 and TRBJ2-4; a possible D gene is TRBD2 (5 bases). Germline CDR1 is MDHEN and CDR2 is SYDVKM. Trimming pared 4 bases from V and 7 bases from J, leaving 11 bases between. The CDR3 sequence is 13 residues long. The CDR3 bases are TGTGCCAGCAGTTCGGACTCGATTAACATTCAGTACTTC. This encodes CASSSDSINIQYF.

This clonotype has only a few counts. V gene TRBV6-1 combines with J gene TRBJ2-5, with D perhaps given as TRBD1 or TRBD2 (5 bases each). The CDR3 spans 16 residues. V lost 8 bases to trimming and J lost 1 base, with 20 bases between them. Germline V gives CDR1 MNHNS, CDR2 SASEGT. The CDR3 region has the DNA TGTGCCAGCCGCCTTCTGGCCGGGGCCGTCCAAGAGACCCAGTACTTC. Protein product: CASRLLAGAVQETQYF.

In regard to this clonotype: This may come from a read error, since a much larger clone is one base off. The chain carries TRBV20-1 and TRBJ2-5, with TRBD2 as a possible D gene (6 bases). Trimming took off 1 base at V and 3 bases at J, with 21 bases between the two ends. The CDR3 loop spans 17 amino acids. Per the germline V gene, CDR1 is DFQATT and CDR2 is SNEGSKA (reference sequence). The CDR3 region is CSARAIRNSGGEETQYF. The CDR3 DNA reads as TGCAGTGCTAGAGCGATCAGGAATAGCGGAGGGGAAGAGACCCAGTACTTC.